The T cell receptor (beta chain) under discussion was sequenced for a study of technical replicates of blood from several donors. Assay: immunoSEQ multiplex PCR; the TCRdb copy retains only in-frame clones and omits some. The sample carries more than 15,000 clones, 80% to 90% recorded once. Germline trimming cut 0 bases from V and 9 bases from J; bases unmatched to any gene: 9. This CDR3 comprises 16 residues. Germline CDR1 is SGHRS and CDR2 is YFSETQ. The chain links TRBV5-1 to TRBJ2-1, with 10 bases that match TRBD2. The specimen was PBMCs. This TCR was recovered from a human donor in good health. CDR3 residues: CASSLVLAGAAGEQFF. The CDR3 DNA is TGCGCCAGCAGCTTGGTGCTAGCGGGAGCAGCTGGTGAGCAGTTCTTC.